The text below deals with one TCR beta chain. Original processing methods: From reference gene primer amplification, estimates of nucleated cell counts were derived. Using immunoSEQ multiplex PCR, the repertoire was profiled, and TCRdb retains in-frame clones only, with some absent. V and J calls and clone size come straight from that table; D and trimming were deduced from the DNA. The sample records about 200,000 clones, about 88% being singletons. In germline, CDR1 is SGHRS, CDR2 YFSETQ. V was pared by 4 bases and J by 3 bases, with 11 bases of the junction left unmatched. This CDR3 is 16 amino acids long. This sample was included in a study of blood T cell repertoires in COVID-19. Overall study: Researchers got acute and convalescent COVID-19 samples from the United States, Italy and Spain.

The rearrangement links TRBV5-1 to TRBJ2-7, with 9 bases lining up with TRBD2. This clonotype was sampled from a man aged 55 to 70 with acute or convalescent COVID-19. The specimen sequenced was peripheral blood. DNA of the CDR3: TGCGCCAGCAGCCCACCAGCAGCGGGGGGAAACTACGAGCAGTACTTC. Translating it yields CASSPPAAGGNYEQYF.